These 9 T cell receptor beta chains were all obtained from the same sample, sequenced in a study of CD8+CD57+ T cells in acquired aplastic anemia (dated by TCRdb to 2016 to 2019). Patients chosen for sequencing had shown expansion of CD8+CD57+ cells by flow cytometry. Sequencing relied on an Illumina HiSeq 2000. TCR beta VDJ combination and CDR3 sequence profiling used genomic DNA as the template. TCRdb took the public reads, trimmed them with fastp at Q25, ran MiXCR for clone calling and kept in-frame beta chains. Here each entry gathers all rows of one CDR3 protein and keeps the most common genes and DNA. This sample is represented by 260,000 or so distinct CDR3 sequences; around half of them were singletons. The top ten hold roughly 8% of the sample. The material sequenced was sorted CD4+, CD8+, or CD8+CD57+ T cells (not recorded which) from PBMCs. All receptors come from a human donor with aplastic anemia.

This clonotype was observed at least ten times. The CDR3 DNA reads TGTGCCACCAGCAGAGTAGCAGGGAGGTCGATTGAAGCTTTCTTT. Translation: CATSRVAGRSIEAFF. The rearrangement uses TRBV15 and TRBJ1-1; perhaps TRBD1 as D (5 bases). The CDR3 loop spans 15 amino acids. The V end lost 1 base, the J end lost 7 bases, and 16 bases lay between the germline ends. Germline-derived CDR1 and CDR2 are LNHNV and YYDKDF (reference sequence).

The V gene is TRBV7-9, the J gene TRBJ1-2, with 7 bases lining up with TRBD1. The junction had 8 bases not matched to a gene; V was cut back by 3 bases and J by 4 bases. In germline, CDR1 is SEHNR, CDR2 FQNEAQ (reference sequence). The CDR3 length is 15 residues. The CDR3: CASSLEGAVTYGYTF. CDR3 DNA sequence: TGTGCCAGCAGCTTGGAGGGGGCGGTCACCTATGGCTACACCTTC.

V and J are TRBV10-1 and TRBJ1-5; 7 bases agree with TRBD1. V trimming: 2 bases; J trimming: 4 bases; junction bases outside the gene matches: 17. CDR3 length equals 19 residues. Germline CDR1 and CDR2: WNHNN and SYGVQD (reference sequence). CDR3 region: CASSETKNVNGTVNQPQHF. The CDR3 DNA reads TGCGCCAGCAGTGAGACAAAAAACGTGAACGGGACAGTTAATCAGCCCCAGCATTTT.

This chain links TRBV7-9 with TRBJ1-2; a weak D match, TRBD1 (5 bases). The CDR3 length is 14 residues. Trimming shortened V by 4 bases and J by 7 bases, and 16 bases separated the two germline ends. Germline loops: CDR1 SEHNR, CDR2 FQNEAQ (reference sequence). The CDR3 DNA follows: TGTGCCAGCAGCTCCCTCACGCCAGGGCTTGGCTACACCTTC. Encoded protein: CASSSLTPGLGYTF.

Ten or more counts support this clonotype. The CDR3 DNA reads as TGCAGCGTTGAAACGGGGGGACCCTACGAGCAGTACTTC. Translated, it gives CSVETGGPYEQYF. This chain connects TRBV29-1 to TRBJ2-7, with 7 bases aligning to TRBD2. V trimming: 2 bases; J trimming: 2 bases; junction bases outside the gene matches: 3. From germline, CDR1 is SQVTM and CDR2 ANQGSEA. The CDR3 contains 13 residues.

This chain connects TRBV25-1 to TRBJ2-7; no firm D call. The CDR3 extends over 12 amino acids. Per the germline V gene, CDR1 is MGHDK and CDR2 is SYGVNS. The V and J ends lost 3 bases and 5 bases respectively, with 8 bases between them. The CDR3 nucleotides are TGTGCCAGCAGTGATTCGTGGAACGAGCAGTACTTC. Translation: CASSDSWNEQYF.

CDR3 nucleotide sequence: TGTGCCAGCAGCCGGGACAGGGGAAGCTCAGATACGCAGTATTTT. It codes for CASSRDRGSSDTQYF. The chain uses TRBV12-3 or TRBV12-4 and TRBJ2-3, with 10 bases that match TRBD1. V gave up 6 bases and J gave up 4 bases; unmatched junction bases: 7. This CDR3 comprises 15 residues.

In its sample, this clonotype was seen a few times. The chain combines TRBV6-2 or TRBV6-3 with TRBJ2-5; D is unresolved. Germline V gene lookup returns CDR1 MNHEY and CDR2 SVGEGT. V lost 3 bases and J 2 bases, leaving 10 bases between the germline ends. This CDR3 has 14 amino acids. The CDR3 DNA follows: TGTGCCAGCAGTTATGTGATCCCTCAAGAGACCCAGTACTTC. This sequence encodes CASSYVIPQETQYF.

The rearrangement uses TRBV24-1 and TRBJ2-1; D might be TRBD1 or TRBD2, each matching 6 bases. The CDR3 totals 14 residues. The germline V and J ends were trimmed by 5 bases and 6 bases, with 13 bases remaining between them. The germline V gene has CDR1 KGHDR and CDR2 SFDVKD. CDR3 in DNA: TGTGCCACCAGTGCCGGGGGCGAGGTCAATGAGCAGTTCTTC. It codes for CATSAGGEVNEQFF.